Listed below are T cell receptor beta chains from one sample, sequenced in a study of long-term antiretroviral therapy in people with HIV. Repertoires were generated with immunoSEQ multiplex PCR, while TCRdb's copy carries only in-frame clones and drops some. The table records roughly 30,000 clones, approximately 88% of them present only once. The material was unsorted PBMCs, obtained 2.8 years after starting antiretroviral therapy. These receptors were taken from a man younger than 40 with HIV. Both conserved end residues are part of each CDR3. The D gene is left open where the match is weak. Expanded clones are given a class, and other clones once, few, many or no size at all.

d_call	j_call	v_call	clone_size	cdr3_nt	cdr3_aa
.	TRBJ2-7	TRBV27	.	TGTGCCAGCAGGGTTGGTAGCGAGCAGTACTTT	CASRVGSEQYF
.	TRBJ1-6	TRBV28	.	TGTGCCAGCACCCGGTTCGGGTCACCCCTCCACTTT	CASTRFGSPLHF
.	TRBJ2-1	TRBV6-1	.	TGTGCCAGCAGTGCTTGGGGTTACAATGAGCAGTTCTTC	CASSAWGYNEQFF
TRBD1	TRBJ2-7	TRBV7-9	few	TGTGCCAGCAGCACCGGGACAGTGTCTGGGGAGCAGTACTTC	CASSTGTVSGEQYF
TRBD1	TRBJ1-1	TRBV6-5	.	TGTGCCAGCAGTTACCAGGGGGAGCGGGTCACTGAAGCTTTCTTT	CASSYQGERVTEAFF
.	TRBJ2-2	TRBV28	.	TGTGCCAGCAGTCACGGGACCCAGGTCGTCGGGGAGCTGTTTTTT	CASSHGTQVVGELFF
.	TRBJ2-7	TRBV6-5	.	TGTGCCAGCAGTTACCGGACACCCCACGAGCAGTACTTC	CASSYRTPHEQYF
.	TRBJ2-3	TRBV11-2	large	TGTGCCAGCAGCTACGGAGGGGTGGGGGGTACAGATACGCAGTATTTT	CASSYGGVGGTDTQYF
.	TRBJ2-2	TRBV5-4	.	TGTGCCAGCAGCGTAACTAGAGGCGGGGAGCTGTTTTTT	CASSVTRGGELFF
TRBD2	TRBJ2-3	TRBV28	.	TGTGCCAGCAGTTTCGCGGGAGTCTTGGATACGCAGTATTTT	CASSFAGVLDTQYF
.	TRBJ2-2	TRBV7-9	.	TGTGCCAGCAGCCCCGGGCGGGGGCAGCGGACCGGGGAGCTGTTTTTT	CASSPGRGQRTGELFF
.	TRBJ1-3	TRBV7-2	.	TGTGCCAGCAGCTTAGTGCCCGCAGGAAACACCATATATTTT	CASSLVPAGNTIYF
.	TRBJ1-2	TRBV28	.	TGTGCCAGCACAGGGGCCCCTATTAACTATGGCTACACCTTC	CASTGAPINYGYTF
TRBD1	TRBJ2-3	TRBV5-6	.	TGTGCCAGCAGCTTGGGGACAGGGTACTATTTT	CASSLGTGYYF
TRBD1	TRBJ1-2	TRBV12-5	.	TGTGCTAGTGGTTTAATCCTAGGGACAGAACACTATGGCTACACCTTC	CASGLILGTEHYGYTF
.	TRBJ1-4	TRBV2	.	TGTGCCAGCAGTGAGTTTGTCGGGGAGGCTAATGAAAAACTGTTTTTT	CASSEFVGEANEKLFF
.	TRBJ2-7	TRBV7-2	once	TGTGCCAGCAGCTTAGGGGGACACCACTCCTACGAGCAGTACTTC	CASSLGGHHSYEQYF
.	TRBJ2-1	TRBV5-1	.	TGCGCCAGCAGCTTACGAGAGAACTCCTACAATGAGCAGTTCTTC	CASSLRENSYNEQFF
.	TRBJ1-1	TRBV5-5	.	TGTGCCAGCAGCTCCCGCCTCCGAACAGGTACCACTGAAGCTTTCTTT	CASSSRLRTGTTEAFF
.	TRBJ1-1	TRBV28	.	TGTGCCAGCGAAGAACGGCCTCTGGGAGCTTTCTTT	CASEERPLGAFF
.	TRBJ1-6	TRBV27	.	TGTGCCAGCAGTTTATTAAGGGATTCACCCCTCCACTTT	CASSLLRDSPLHF
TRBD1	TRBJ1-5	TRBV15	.	TGTGCCACCAGCGAGCCCCTCGGCAGGGGGCAAAATCAGCCCCAGCATTTT	CATSEPLGRGQNQPQHF
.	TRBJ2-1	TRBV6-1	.	TGTGCCAGCACCCTAGATGGGGGGAAGGTAAATGAGCAGTTCTTC	CASTLDGGKVNEQFF
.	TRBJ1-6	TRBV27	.	TGTGCCAGCAGTTTCAGAAATTCACCCCTCCACTTT	CASSFRNSPLHF
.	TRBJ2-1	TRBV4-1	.	TGCGCCAGCAGCCGAATGGGGGTCGGCTACAATGAGCAGTTCTTC	CASSRMGVGYNEQFF
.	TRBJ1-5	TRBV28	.	TGTGCCAGCAGTTTAGCGAGTCAGCCCCAGCATTTT	CASSLASQPQHF
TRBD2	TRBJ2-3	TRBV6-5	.	TGTGCCAGCAGCCGGGACTACCAAGATACGCAGTATTTT	CASSRDYQDTQYF
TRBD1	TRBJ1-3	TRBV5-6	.	TGTGCCAGCAGCTTGGACAGGGGGCCCTGGCGAGGAAACACCATATATTTT	CASSLDRGPWRGNTIYF
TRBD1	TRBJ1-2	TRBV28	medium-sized	TGTGCCAGCAGTCCGCGGCCCGGGACAGCGAACTATGGCTACACCTTC	CASSPRPGTANYGYTF
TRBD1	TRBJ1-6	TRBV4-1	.	TGCGCCAGCGGACAGGGGGGCTCACCCCTCCACTTT	CASGQGGSPLHF
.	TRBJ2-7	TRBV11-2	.	TGTGCCAGCAGCTTGGCCGGGGGACCCCACCTCGACGAGCAGTACTTC	CASSLAGGPHLDEQYF
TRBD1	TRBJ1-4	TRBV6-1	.	TGTGCCAGCAGTGCACTATGGACAGGGAATGAAAAACTGTTTTTT	CASSALWTGNEKLFF
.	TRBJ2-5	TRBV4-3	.	TGCGCCAGCAGCCAAGATAGGGTCGGCCAAGAGACCCAGTACTTC	CASSQDRVGQETQYF